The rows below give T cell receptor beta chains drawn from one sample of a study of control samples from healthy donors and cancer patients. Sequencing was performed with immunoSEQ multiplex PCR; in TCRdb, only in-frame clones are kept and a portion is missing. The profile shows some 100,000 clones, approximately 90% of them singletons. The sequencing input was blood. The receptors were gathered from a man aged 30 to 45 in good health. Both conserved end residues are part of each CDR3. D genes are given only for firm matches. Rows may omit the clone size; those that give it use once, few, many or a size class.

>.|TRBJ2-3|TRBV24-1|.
TGTGCCACCGGGCTTAGCGTAGCAGATACGCAGTATTTT
CATGLSVADTQYF
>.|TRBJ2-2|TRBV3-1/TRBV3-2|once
TGTGCCAGCAGCCAAGATGCGAGCACCGGGGAGCTGTTTTTT
CASSQDASTGELFF
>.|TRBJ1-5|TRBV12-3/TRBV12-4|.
TGTGCCAGCAGTTTTGACTGGGGTACCCAGCATTTT
CASSFDWGTQHF
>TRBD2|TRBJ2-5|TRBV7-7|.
TGTGCCAGCAGCTTTGCTGGGCGGGGGCAAGAGACCCAGTACTTC
CASSFAGRGQETQYF
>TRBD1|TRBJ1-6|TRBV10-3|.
TGTGCCATCAGTCCGGGACAGGGGGGAGGGTCACCCCTCCACTTT
CAISPGQGGGSPLHF
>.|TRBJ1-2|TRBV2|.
TGTGCCAGCAGCCTCGGGACATCTAACTATGGCTACACCTTC
CASSLGTSNYGYTF
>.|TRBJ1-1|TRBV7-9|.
TGTGCCAGCAGTCGGGCGAACACTGAAGCTTTCTTT
CASSRANTEAFF
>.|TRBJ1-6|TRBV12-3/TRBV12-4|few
TGTGCCAGCAGTTTAGCGCCAGGTTCACCCCTCCACTTT
CASSLAPGSPLHF
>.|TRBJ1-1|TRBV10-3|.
TGTGCCATCAGTGAATCGGCAAACACTGAAGCTTTCTTT
CAISESANTEAFF
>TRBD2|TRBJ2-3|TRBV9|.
TGTGCCAGCAGCGTGGGACTAGCTTTCACAGATACGCAGTATTTT
CASSVGLAFTDTQYF
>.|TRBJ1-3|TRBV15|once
TGTGCCACCAGCAGAGGGCAGGGTACCGGAAACACCATATATTTT
CATSRGQGTGNTIYF
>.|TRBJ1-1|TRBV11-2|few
TGTGCCAGCAGCGCAGCCATTCCTGGGACTGAAGCTTTCTTT
CASSAAIPGTEAFF
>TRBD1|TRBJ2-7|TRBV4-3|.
TGCGCCAGCAGCCAGGACAGGGCCTCCTACGAGCAGTACTTC
CASSQDRASYEQYF
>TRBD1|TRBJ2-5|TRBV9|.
TGTGCCAGCAGCCCAGGGGGCCAAGAGACCCAGTACTTC
CASSPGGQETQYF
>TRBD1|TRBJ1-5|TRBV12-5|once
TGTGCTAGTGGCCGACCGACAGGGGGGTCTCAGCCCCAGCATTTT
CASGRPTGGSQPQHF
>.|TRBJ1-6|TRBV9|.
TGTGCCAGCAGCGTAGCCGGTTTAGGTTCACCCCTCCACTTT
CASSVAGLGSPLHF
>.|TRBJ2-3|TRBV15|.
TGTGCCACCAGGCCCTCAAGGGAGGTAGGAGATACGCAGTATTTT
CATRPSREVGDTQYF
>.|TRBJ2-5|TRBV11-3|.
TGTGCCAGCAGCCCCGGCGGGATTCAAGAGACCCAGTACTTC
CASSPGGIQETQYF
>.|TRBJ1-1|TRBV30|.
TGTGCCTCTCGGGTGAACACTGAAGCTTTCTTT
CASRVNTEAFF
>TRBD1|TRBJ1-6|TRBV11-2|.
TGTGCCAGCAGCCACACCGGGACAGGACGAAGGGCCCTCCACTTT
CASSHTGTGRRALHF
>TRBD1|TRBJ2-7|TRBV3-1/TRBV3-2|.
TGTGCCAGCAGCCAACAAAGGACAGGGCGAGAGAACGAGCAGTACTTC
CASSQQRTGRENEQYF
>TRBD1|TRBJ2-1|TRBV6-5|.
TGTGCCAGCAGTTACCAAACAGGGGTGAGGAACAATGAGCAGTTCTTC
CASSYQTGVRNNEQFF
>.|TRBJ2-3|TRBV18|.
TGTGCCAGCTCACCGAAGGTTATTGATACGCAGTATTTT
CASSPKVIDTQYF
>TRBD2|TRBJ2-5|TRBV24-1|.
TGTGCCACCAGTGTTAGCGGGAGTTTAGAGACCCAGTACTTC
CATSVSGSLETQYF
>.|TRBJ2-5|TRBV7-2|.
TGTGCCAGCAGCTTAATGTCCCGAACCCAAGAGACCCAGTACTTC
CASSLMSRTQETQYF
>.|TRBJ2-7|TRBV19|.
TGTGCCAGTAGTCCAGGGATAGGAGGGACCTACGAGCAGTACTTC
CASSPGIGGTYEQYF
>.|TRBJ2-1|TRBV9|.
TGTGCCAGCAGCGTATCCCTAGCCTACAATGAGCAGTTCTTC
CASSVSLAYNEQFF
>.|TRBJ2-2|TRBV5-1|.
TGCGCCAGCAGCTTGACTGGGGACACCGGGGAGCTGTTTTTT
CASSLTGDTGELFF
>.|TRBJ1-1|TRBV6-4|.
TGTGCCAGCAGTATACAGAGAGGGACTGAAGCTTTCTTT
CASSIQRGTEAFF
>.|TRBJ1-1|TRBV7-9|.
TGTGCCAGCAGCTTAGGTAGGCCCGGCACTGAAGCTTTCTTT
CASSLGRPGTEAFF
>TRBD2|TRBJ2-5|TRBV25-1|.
TGTGCCAGCAGTGACAAGACGGGCGGGAGTGGTCCAGAGACCCAGTACTTC
CASSDKTGGSGPETQYF
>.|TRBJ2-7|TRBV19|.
TGTGCCAGTAGCTCTACAGGAAACTGGGAGCAGTACTTC
CASSSTGNWEQYF
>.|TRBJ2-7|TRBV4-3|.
TGCGCCAGCAGCCAAGAGGCCGGGAACTCCTACGAGCAGTACTTC
CASSQEAGNSYEQYF
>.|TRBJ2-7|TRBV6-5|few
TGTGCCAGCAGTTCCACAGGAAACTCCTACGAGCAGTACTTC
CASSSTGNSYEQYF
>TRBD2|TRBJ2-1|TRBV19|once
TGTGCCAGTGCTCTACTAGGGGGACTAGCGGGAGGAGGGAATGAGCAGTTCTTC
CASALLGGLAGGGNEQFF
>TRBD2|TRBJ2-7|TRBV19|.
TGCGCAGTAGTTTTGGTGGGAGGGCTCTCCTACGAGCAGTACTTC
CAVVLVGGLSYEQYF
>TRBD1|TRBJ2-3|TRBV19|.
TGTGCCAGTAGTATAGATGGGACAGGGGGCATGAATACGCAGTATTTT
CASSIDGTGGMNTQYF
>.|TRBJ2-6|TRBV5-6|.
TGTGCCAGCAGCTTGAGGGGGGCGGGGGCCAACGTCCTGACTTTC
CASSLRGAGANVLTF
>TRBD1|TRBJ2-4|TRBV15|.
TGTGCCACCCGTGACAGGGGGATAGCCAAAAACATTCAGTACTTC
CATRDRGIAKNIQYF
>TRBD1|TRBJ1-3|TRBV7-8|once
TGTGCCAGCAGCTTAGGCAACGGACAGGTATACTCTGGAAACACCATATATTTT
CASSLGNGQVYSGNTIYF
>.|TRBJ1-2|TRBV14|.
TGTGCCAGCAGCCGCACGAGGGCAGGGATCTATGGCTACACCTTC
CASSRTRAGIYGYTF
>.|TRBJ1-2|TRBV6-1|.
TGTGCCAGCAGTGAAGGGGCGGGCAGGGTTAACGATGGCTACACCTTC
CASSEGAGRVNDGYTF
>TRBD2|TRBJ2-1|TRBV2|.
TGTGCCAGCATTGGACTAGCGGGGTACAATGAGCAGTTCTTC
CASIGLAGYNEQFF
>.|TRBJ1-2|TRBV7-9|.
TGTGCCAGCGCATCGACGAGGGGTTCTAACTATGGCTACACCTTC
CASASTRGSNYGYTF
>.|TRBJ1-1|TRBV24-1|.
TGTGCCACCCCCGGGGGGAGGGAACACACTGAAGCTTTCTTT
CATPGGREHTEAFF
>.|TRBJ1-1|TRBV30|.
TGTGCCTGGAGACCTGGGACCACTGAAGCTTTCTTT
CAWRPGTTEAFF
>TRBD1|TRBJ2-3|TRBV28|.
TGTGCCAGCAGGAGACAGGGGGTCGGAACAGATACGCAGTATTTT
CASRRQGVGTDTQYF
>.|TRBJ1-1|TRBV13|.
TGTGCCAGCAGCCCCCGGGGAGGTCGAATGAACACTGAAGCTTTCTTT
CASSPRGGRMNTEAFF
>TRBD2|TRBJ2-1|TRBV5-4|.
TGTGCCAGCAGCTCCTCCGGGACTAGGGGGGTATACAATGAGCAGTTCTTC
CASSSSGTRGVYNEQFF
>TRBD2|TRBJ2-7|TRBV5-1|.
TGCGCCAGCAGACGTTTTCAGACTAGCGGAGGCCCCGGGGAGCAGTACTTC
CASRRFQTSGGPGEQYF
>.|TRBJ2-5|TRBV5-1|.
TGCGCCAGCAGCTTGGCAGGAAGACAGTTTGGAGAGACCCAGTACTTC
CASSLAGRQFGETQYF